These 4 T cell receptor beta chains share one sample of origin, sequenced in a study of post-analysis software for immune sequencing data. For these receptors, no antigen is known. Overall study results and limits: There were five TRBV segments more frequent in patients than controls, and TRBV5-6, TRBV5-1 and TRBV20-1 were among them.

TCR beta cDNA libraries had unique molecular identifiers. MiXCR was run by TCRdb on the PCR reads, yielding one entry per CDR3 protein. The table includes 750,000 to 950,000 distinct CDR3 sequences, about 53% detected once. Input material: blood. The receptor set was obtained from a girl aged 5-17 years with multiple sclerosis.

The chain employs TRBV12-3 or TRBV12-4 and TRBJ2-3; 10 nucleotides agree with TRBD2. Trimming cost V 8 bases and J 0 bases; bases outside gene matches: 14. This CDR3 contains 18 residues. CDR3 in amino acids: CASLNRAGGRDSTDTQYF. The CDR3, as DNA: TGTGCCAGCCTGAATAGAGCGGGAGGGAGAGATAGCACAGATACGCAGTATTTT.

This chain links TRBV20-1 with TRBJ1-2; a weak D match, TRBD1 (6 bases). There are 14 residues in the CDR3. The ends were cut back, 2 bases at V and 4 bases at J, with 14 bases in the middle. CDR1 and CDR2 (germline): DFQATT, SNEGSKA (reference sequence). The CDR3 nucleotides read TGCAGTGCTAGATCCGGGGGGGCGGGCTATGGCTACACCTTC. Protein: CSARSGGAGYGYTF.

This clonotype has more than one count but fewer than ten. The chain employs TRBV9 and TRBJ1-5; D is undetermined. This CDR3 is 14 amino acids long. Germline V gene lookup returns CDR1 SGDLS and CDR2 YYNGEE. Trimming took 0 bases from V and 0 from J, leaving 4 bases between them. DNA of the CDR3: TGTGCCAGCAGCGTAGGTCATAGCAATCAGCCCCAGCATTTT. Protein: CASSVGHSNQPQHF.

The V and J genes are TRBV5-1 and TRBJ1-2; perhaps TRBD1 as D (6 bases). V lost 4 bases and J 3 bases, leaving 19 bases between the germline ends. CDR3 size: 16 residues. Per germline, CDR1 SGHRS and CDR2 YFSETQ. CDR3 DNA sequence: TGCGCCAGCAGCCGCCGCCGGGACACCTCTGACTATGGCTACACCTTC. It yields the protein CASSRRRDTSDYGYTF.